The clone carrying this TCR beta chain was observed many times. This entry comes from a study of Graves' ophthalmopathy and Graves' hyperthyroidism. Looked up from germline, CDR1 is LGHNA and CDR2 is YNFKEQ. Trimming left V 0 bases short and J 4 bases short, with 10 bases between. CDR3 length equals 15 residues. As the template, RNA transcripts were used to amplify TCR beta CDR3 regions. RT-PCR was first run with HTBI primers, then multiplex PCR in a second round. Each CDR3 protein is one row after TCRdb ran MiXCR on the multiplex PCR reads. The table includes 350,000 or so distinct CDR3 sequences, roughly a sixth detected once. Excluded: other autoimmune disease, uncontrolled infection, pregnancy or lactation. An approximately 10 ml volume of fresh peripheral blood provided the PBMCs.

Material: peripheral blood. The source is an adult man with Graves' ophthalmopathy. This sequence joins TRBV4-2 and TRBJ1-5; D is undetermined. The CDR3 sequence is CASSQERQTNQPQHF. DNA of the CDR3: TGTGCCAGCAGCCAAGAAAGGCAGACTAATCAGCCCCAGCATTTT.